The 3 T cell receptor beta chains below were found in one sample sequenced in a study of blood T cell repertoires in COVID-19. Only in-frame clones appear in the TCRdb table, and some are missing; sequencing was by immunoSEQ multiplex PCR. The sample yields 170,000 or so clones, roughly 80% seen once. The specimen was peripheral blood. The receptors come from a woman in her 70s with COVID-19, enrolled during active disease.

V usage is TRBV5-8 and J usage is TRBJ1-1; D is unclear. The germline V and J ends were trimmed by 4 bases and 10 bases, with 14 bases remaining between them. Germline CDR1 is SGHTS and CDR2 is YDEGEE. The CDR3 runs 12 residues. The CDR3 spells CASSPPFPGAFF. As DNA, the CDR3 is TGTGCCAGCAGCCCCCCATTTCCCGGAGCTTTCTTT.

J is TRBJ1-3 and V is TRBV9; D may be TRBD1 (6 bases). The CDR3 has 15 residues. Germline CDR1 reads SGDLS; CDR2 reads YYNGEE. V dropped 0 bases and J dropped 4 bases, with 11 bases sitting between them. CDR3 DNA: TGTGCCAGCAGCGTAGAGGGGGTTGGGGGAAACACCATATATTTT. It encodes CASSVEGVGGNTIYF.

The chain joins TRBV5-1 to TRBJ2-3; tentatively, D is TRBD2 (6 bases). The germline gives CDR1 SGHRS, CDR2 YFSETQ. The V end lost 5 bases, the J end lost 4 bases, and 14 bases lay between the germline ends. The CDR3 runs to 14 residues. CDR3 region: CASRPQSGADTQYF. The CDR3 region has the DNA TGCGCCAGCAGACCCCAGTCGGGGGCAGATACGCAGTATTTT.